This T cell receptor beta chain was profiled in a study of blood T cell repertoires in COVID-19. At the level of the study: Italy, Spain and the United States were the sources of the convalescent and acute COVID-19 samples. PBMCs, B-cell-depleted T cells, or T cells were the source of the cDNA or gDNA that made up the material.

In the study's own analysis: It was from reference gene primer amplification that nucleated cell counts were estimated. The repertoire was sequenced with immunoSEQ multiplex PCR; TCRdb's copy has only in-frame clones and lacks some. V and J calls and clone size are copied from that table; D and trimming were computed from the DNA. The table records approximately 110,000 clones, roughly 83% of them present only once. The V gene lost 8 bases and the J gene lost 15 bases, with 20 bases spanning the gap. The CDR3 contains 13 residues. Germline V gene lookup returns CDR1 MNHEY and CDR2 SMNVEV (reference sequence).

The TCR comes from a human donor in a cohort sampled during active COVID-19. This chain links TRBV27 with TRBJ1-6; perhaps TRBD1 as D (6 bases). Sequences were obtained from peripheral blood. CDR3 region: CASGVRTAFFLHF. The CDR3 nucleotides are TGTGCCAGCGGAGTTCGGACAGCTTTTTTCCTCCACTTT.